This T cell receptor (beta chain) was sequenced for a study of metastatic and nonmetastatic thyroid tumors. Study summary: Patients with malignant and benign thyroid disease provided blood and tumor or nodule tissue, whose repertoires were compared.

Original analysis: CDR3 differences across clinicopathological groups were used to build a distant-metastasis classifier for papillary thyroid cancer. TCRdb reassembled clones from the PCR reads with MiXCR. These V and J calls derive from TCRdb rather than the authors' analysis. The data hold 7,000 or so clones, with about a sixth observed a single time. Each patient came to thyroid surgery without any prior treatment (of any kind). Study-wide points: Reportedly, malignant thyroid tumors had significantly higher TCR beta diversity than benign nodules, in blood and tumor.

This clone qualifies as medium-sized. Its antigen is unknown. Between the trimmed V and J ends, which lost 5 bases and 7 bases, there was a span of 18 bases. Germline V gene sequence: CDR1 SGHAT, CDR2 FQNNGV. This CDR3 region has 14 residues. The chain combines TRBV11-2 with TRBJ2-7; D is possibly TRBD1 or TRBD2 (5 bases each). Sequenced: adjacent normal tissue. This sequence was found in a male donor with papillary thyroid cancer or a benign thyroid nodule (not recorded which). Some clones in this sample may be carry-over from other donors' samples. In DNA form, the CDR3 reads TGTGCCAGCAGCCCCGGGGACGGGGTACAGGAGCAGTACTTC. Translating it yields CASSPGDGVQEQYF.